Following are 8 T cell receptor beta chains from one sample sequenced in a study of T cell repertoires in cytomegalovirus infection. MiXCR, applied by TCRdb to the reads, yields one record per CDR3 protein. The data show some 300,000 distinct CDR3 sequences, about 9.2% seen once. The specimen sequenced was PBMCs. The receptors were gathered from a human donor in good health (CMV status not recorded). Some clones in this sample may be carry-over from other donors' samples.

This clonotype was recorded at least ten times. The chain couples TRBV12-3 or TRBV12-4 to TRBJ2-3; D unresolved. Trimming pared 3 bases from V and 3 bases from J, leaving 7 bases between. The CDR3 is made up of 13 amino acids. In DNA, the CDR3 is TGTGCCAGCAGTTTTAGGATTACAGATACGCAGTATTTT. Translated, it gives CASSFRITDTQYF.

The J gene is TRBJ1-6, the V gene TRBV20-1, with a tentative D call TRBD1 (6 bases). V was pared by 0 bases and J by 6 bases, with 15 bases between. CDR1 is DFQATT and CDR2 is SNEGSKA in the germline V gene (reference sequence). This CDR3 has 16 amino acids. Written as DNA, the CDR3 is TGCAGTGCTAGAGATTTACAGGGCGGGGGTAATTCACCCCTCCACTTT. Its translation is CSARDLQGGGNSPLHF.

Ten or more counts support this clonotype. The chain is built from TRBV20-1 and TRBJ1-5; 8 nucleotides agree with TRBD1. J was trimmed by 4 bases and V by 4 bases; bases with no gene match: 6. Germline assignment: CDR1 DFQATT and CDR2 SNEGSKA (reference sequence). This CDR3 has 14 residues. CDR3 sequence reads: CSANGQGLNQPQHF. The CDR3, as DNA: TGCAGTGCTAACGGACAGGGCCTTAATCAGCCCCAGCATTTT.

This clonotype was observed a few times. The chain recombines TRBV20-1 with TRBJ2-1; possible D gene TRBD2, 6 bases. This CDR3 spans 16 amino acids. Trimming cost V 6 bases and J 6 bases, with 24 bases left between them. Germline CDR1 is DFQATT and CDR2 is SNEGSKA (reference sequence). The CDR3 loop reads CSAQLSGTSHLNEQFF. The CDR3 DNA sequence: TGCAGTGCCCAACTTTCCGGGACTTCCCACCTCAATGAGCAGTTCTTC.

This clonotype came up many times. V and J are TRBV24-1 and TRBJ2-1; 10 bases line up with TRBD2. V gave up 6 bases and J gave up 9 bases; unmatched junction bases: 4. The CDR3 loop spans 13 amino acids. Germline-derived CDR1 and CDR2 are KGHDR and SFDVKD. The CDR3 DNA reads TGTGCCACCAGTCCTCTAGCGGGGGTTGAGCAGTTCTTC. It encodes CATSPLAGVEQFF.

This clonotype was counted many times. V is TRBV10-3 and J is TRBJ1-2; 8 bases agree with TRBD1. From germline, CDR1 is ENHRY and CDR2 SYGVKD. The CDR3 runs 14 residues. With V trimmed by 11 bases and J by 1 base, 9 bases remained unmatched. The CDR3 nucleotides read TGTGCCGTCCGAGGGACAGGACTTAACTATGGCTACACCTTC. Translating gives CAVRGTGLNYGYTF.

The gene calls are TRBV27 and TRBJ2-2, with TRBD2 identical over 11 bases. V shed 5 bases and J 1 base; nucleotides not matched to a gene: 6. CDR1 is MNHEY, CDR2 SMNVEV, per germline (reference sequence). The CDR3 runs 17 residues. The CDR3 bases are TGTGCCAGCAGTCTCATGGGACTAGCGGAGAACACCGGGGAGCTGTTTTTT. Protein product: CASSLMGLAENTGELFF.

At least ten counts were recorded for this clonotype. The chain joins TRBV25-1 to TRBJ2-3, with D unclear. The CDR3 is made up of 16 amino acids. Germline V gene lookup returns CDR1 MGHDK and CDR2 SYGVNS. With 1 base removed from V and 2 bases from J, the gap between germline ends came to 13 bases. CDR3 residues: CASSESAGSATDTQYF. The CDR3 region has the DNA TGTGCCAGCAGTGAATCGGCCGGAAGCGCCACAGATACGCAGTATTTT. The entire variable domain, with the rest obtained from reference TRBV25-1 and TRBJ2-3, is as follows: EADIYQTPRYLVIGTGKKITLECSQTMGHDKMYWYQQDPGMELHLIHYSYGVNSTEKGDLSSESTVSRIRTEHFPLTLESARPSHTSQYLCASSESAGSATDTQYFGPGTRLTVL.